A selection of T cell receptor beta chains follows, all from one sample in a study of T cells after yellow fever vaccination. TCRdb reanalysed the 5' RACE reads using MiXCR and keeps one entry per CDR3 protein. The sample includes 500,000 to 650,000 distinct CDR3 sequences, approximately 13% of them seen just once. The sequences come from PBMCs, collected on the day of the yellow fever booster vaccination. Receptors were obtained from a young man who received the YFV17D yellow fever vaccine. CDR3s include the opening cysteine and the closing phenylalanine or tryptophan. A D gene is named only where the DNA matches it firmly. Clone size is given for some rows only: seen once, a few or many times, or a class if the clone is expanded.

clone_size	d_call	v_call	j_call	cdr3_nt	cdr3_aa
NA	TRBD2	TRBV20-1	TRBJ2-7	TGCAGTGCTCCCATGGGAGGGCCCTGGAACGAGCAGTACTTC	CSAPMGGPWNEQYF
NA	NA	TRBV23-1	TRBJ2-1	TGCGCCAGCAGCCTCCGAGGGGGGCAAAGGTACAATGAGCAGTTCTTC	CASSLRGGQRYNEQFF
few	NA	TRBV6-5	TRBJ1-5	TGTGCCAGCAGCACCCGGGCCGCAAAAATGGCCCAGCATTTT	CASSTRAAKMAQHF
few	NA	TRBV5-5	TRBJ2-3	TGTGCCAGCAGCTTGAGACGGGGAGGTGATACGCAGTATTTT	CASSLRRGGDTQYF
many	TRBD1	TRBV20-1	TRBJ1-2	TGCAGTGCTAGTGACAGGGGCAATGGCTACACCTTC	CSASDRGNGYTF
NA	NA	TRBV6-1	TRBJ1-1	TGTGCCAGCAGGAAATCCGGAACAGGGAACACTGAAGCTTTCTTT	CASRKSGTGNTEAFF
NA	NA	TRBV7-3	TRBJ2-1	TGTGCCAGCAGCTTAGCGGGGAATGGGCAGTTCTTC	CASSLAGNGQFF
many	NA	TRBV20-1	TRBJ2-1	TGCAGTGCTAGGAGGGTCAGGGTGTACAATGAGCAGTTCTTC	CSARRVRVYNEQFF
NA	NA	TRBV20-1	TRBJ1-2	TGCAGTGCTAGAGTTCACGGGTCTGGTGGCTACACCTTC	CSARVHGSGGYTF
few	NA	TRBV5-4	TRBJ2-5	TGTGCCAGCAGCTTTCAAGGAGTGGAGACCCAGTACTTC	CASSFQGVETQYF
NA	NA	TRBV19	TRBJ2-1	TGTGCCAGTAGTGCTATATACAATGAGCAGTTCTTC	CASSAIYNEQFF
NA	NA	TRBV6-2/TRBV6-3	TRBJ2-7	TGTGCCACGGCGGGCGGCGAGTTGTACGAGCAGTACTTC	CATAGGELYEQYF
few	NA	TRBV20-1	TRBJ2-7	TGCAGTGCCGTGGGAGGCAACGAGCAGTACTTC	CSAVGGNEQYF
NA	TRBD2	TRBV29-1	TRBJ2-3	TGCAGCGTTGTGAGGCTAGCGGGAGGTGGAGATACGCAGTATTTT	CSVVRLAGGGDTQYF
few	NA	TRBV6-6	TRBJ2-7	TGTGCCAGCAGTAGACGGGGAGCCTACGAGCAGTACTTC	CASSRRGAYEQYF
NA	NA	TRBV30	TRBJ2-5	TGTGCCTGGACTTCGGGGGCAGGGGAAGAGACCCAGTACTTC	CAWTSGAGEETQYF
few	TRBD1	TRBV20-1	TRBJ2-3	TGCAGTGCGGACCAACGGGACAGGGTAGATACGCAGTATTTT	CSADQRDRVDTQYF
NA	NA	TRBV18	TRBJ2-7	TGTGCCAGCTCATCCGAACTAGCCCAAATGGGGGAGCAGTACTTC	CASSSELAQMGEQYF
few	NA	TRBV5-6	TRBJ1-1	TGTGCCAGCAGCTTCTTTTGGAGAGAGGAGGACACTGAAGCTTTCTTT	CASSFFWREEDTEAFF
few	NA	TRBV10-3	TRBJ2-6	TGTGCCAACCGGGACGGAAACTCTGGGGCCAACGTCCTGACTTTC	CANRDGNSGANVLTF
few	TRBD2	TRBV19	TRBJ2-1	TGTGCCAGTAGTATAGTTGCACCGGGACTAGCGGGGAATGAGCAGTTCTTC	CASSIVAPGLAGNEQFF
NA	NA	TRBV18	TRBJ2-3	TGTGCCAGCTCACGAGACAGATATGATACGCAGTATTTT	CASSRDRYDTQYF
NA	NA	TRBV6-5	TRBJ2-5	TGTGCCAGCAGTTGGGGATCCACCCAAGAGACCCAGTACTTC	CASSWGSTQETQYF
NA	NA	TRBV5-1	TRBJ2-3	TGCGCCAGCAGCCCTTTCGGTGGGAGACCGTCGTCCACAGATACGCAGTATTTT	CASSPFGGRPSSTDTQYF
NA	NA	TRBV20-1	TRBJ2-1	TGCAGTGCCCTAGAGGGGCAGGGTGAGCAGTTCTTC	CSALEGQGEQFF
NA	TRBD1	TRBV5-1	TRBJ2-3	TGCGCCAGCAGCTTGGAAGGGGGCAATCAGCCCCAGTATTTT	CASSLEGGNQPQYF
NA	TRBD2	TRBV7-2	TRBJ2-1	TGTGCCAGCAGCCCCGCCCCTGTTAGCGGGAATGAGCAGTTCTTC	CASSPAPVSGNEQFF
many	TRBD2	TRBV5-1	TRBJ2-5	TGCGCCAGCAGCTTGGTTTCTAGCGGAGAGACCCAGTACTTC	CASSLVSSGETQYF
NA	NA	TRBV6-2/TRBV6-3	TRBJ1-1	TGTGCCAGCAGTCAGGCGACAGCCCTTGCTGCTGAAGCTTTCTTT	CASSQATALAAEAFF
NA	TRBD1	TRBV9	TRBJ1-1	TGTGCCAGCAGCCTAGGGGACAGGGCGGGAGCTTTCTTT	CASSLGDRAGAFF
NA	NA	TRBV6-2/TRBV6-3	TRBJ2-1	TGTGCCAGCAGGGCCCTTGAGGGCACCAACAATGAGCAGTTCTTC	CASRALEGTNNEQFF
NA	TRBD2	TRBV3-1	TRBJ2-2	TGTGCCAGCAGGTCCGGGACTAGCGGGCTAAGATCCGGGGAGCTGTTTTTT	CASRSGTSGLRSGELFF
few	TRBD2	TRBV20-1	TRBJ2-5	TGCAGTGCCACCTCCCTCACGACTAGCGGTGGGACCCAGTACTTC	CSATSLTTSGGTQYF
NA	NA	TRBV2	TRBJ1-5	TGTGCCAGCAGTGCAGGGACCAGGAATCAGCCCCAGCATTTT	CASSAGTRNQPQHF
NA	TRBD1	TRBV28	TRBJ1-2	TGTGCCAGCAGTCCACCTGGGACAGTAAATGGCTACACCTTC	CASSPPGTVNGYTF
NA	NA	TRBV5-6	TRBJ2-4	TGTGCCAGCAGCGCGCGACAGACTCTAGCCAAAAACATTCAGTACTTC	CASSARQTLAKNIQYF
many	NA	TRBV7-2	TRBJ2-4	TGTGCCAGCAGCTTAGCTCAGAGCGCAGCTAACATTCAGTACTTC	CASSLAQSAANIQYF
few	NA	TRBV7-2	TRBJ2-1	TGTGCCAGCAGCTTAGAAGGCGGGGTCGGTGAGCAGTTCTTC	CASSLEGGVGEQFF
NA	TRBD2	TRBV9	TRBJ2-3	TGTGCCAGCAGCGTAGACACCGGGGGACTAACGATAACAGATACGCAGTATTTT	CASSVDTGGLTITDTQYF
NA	NA	TRBV5-1	TRBJ2-5	TGCGCCAGCGCAGGAGCGTCTAACCCGATCCAAGAGACCCAGTACTTC	CASAGASNPIQETQYF
few	NA	TRBV20-1	TRBJ2-5	TGCAGTGCTAGAGCGGGGCGGGTGCTCCGCCAAGAGACCCAGTACTTC	CSARAGRVLRQETQYF
NA	TRBD2	TRBV27	TRBJ2-7	TGTGCCAGCAGTTTGGGACCCGGGACTAGCGGAGGGGGTCAGTACTTC	CASSLGPGTSGGGQYF
NA	TRBD1	TRBV28	TRBJ1-5	TGTGCCAGCAGCCCCCTCTACAGGGGGGATCAGCCCCAGCATTTT	CASSPLYRGDQPQHF
few	NA	TRBV5-1	TRBJ2-3	TGCGCCAGCAGCTCCGGGGGACAGTACACAGATACGCAGTATTTT	CASSSGGQYTDTQYF
NA	NA	TRBV5-5	TRBJ2-2	TGTGCCAGCGGTACCGGGATCGGCATTACCGGGGAGCTGTTTTTT	CASGTGIGITGELFF
few	NA	TRBV20-1	TRBJ2-5	TGCAGTGCTAGATCAGCGAGCATCCAAGAGACCCAGTACTTC	CSARSASIQETQYF
few	NA	TRBV11-2	TRBJ1-1	TGTGCCAGCAGCTTAGCTGGGGCAGACACTGAAGCTTTCTTT	CASSLAGADTEAFF
NA	TRBD2	TRBV11-2	TRBJ2-1	TGTGCCAGCAGCTTGGGACTAGCGGGAGTGCCGGGCCCGGACAATGAGCAGTTCTTC	CASSLGLAGVPGPDNEQFF
many	TRBD2	TRBV9	TRBJ2-1	TGTGCCAGCAGCCCCCGGACTAGCGGCCCATACAATGAGCAGTTCTTC	CASSPRTSGPYNEQFF
few	TRBD2	TRBV28	TRBJ2-3	TGTGCCAGCAGTTTCAAGACTAGCGGGAGAACAGATACGCAGTATTTT	CASSFKTSGRTDTQYF
NA	TRBD2	TRBV10-3	TRBJ2-1	TGTGCCATCAGTGATAGCGGGAGTTACAATGAGCAGTTCTTC	CAISDSGSYNEQFF
many	NA	TRBV6-1	TRBJ2-2	TGTGCCAGCAGATCCAGGCAAGGGGACACCGGGGAGCTGTTTTTT	CASRSRQGDTGELFF
few	TRBD2	TRBV6-2/TRBV6-3	TRBJ2-3	TGTGCCAGCAGGGGTAGCGGGAGGAGGACAGATACGCAGTATTTT	CASRGSGRRTDTQYF
few	TRBD1	TRBV15	TRBJ1-2	TGTGCCACCAGCCACGGCGGGACAGGGGGCTCTGGCTACACCTTC	CATSHGGTGGSGYTF
NA	TRBD2	TRBV5-1	TRBJ2-3	TGCGCCAGCAGCTTATTAGCGGGAGGCATCGGTACGCAGTATTTT	CASSLLAGGIGTQYF
NA	NA	TRBV28	TRBJ2-4	TGTGCCAGCACTCGGGTTTTCGGGGCCACCTTAGCCAAAAACATTCAGTACTTC	CASTRVFGATLAKNIQYF
NA	NA	TRBV12-3/TRBV12-4	TRBJ1-2	TGTGCCAGCAGTTCCGGACGCCACTATGGCTACACCTTC	CASSSGRHYGYTF
NA	NA	TRBV5-1	TRBJ1-4	TGCGCCAGCAGCTTGGGTAGGGCTAATGAAAAACTGTTTTTT	CASSLGRANEKLFF
NA	TRBD1	TRBV29-1	TRBJ1-5	TGCAGCGTATCGGGACAGGGCAATCAGCCCCAGCATTTT	CSVSGQGNQPQHF
NA	TRBD2	TRBV18	TRBJ2-1	TGTGCCAGCTCACCACCTCAAACGGGAGGACCCCACAATGAGCAGTTCTTC	CASSPPQTGGPHNEQFF